Each of the 22 T cell receptor beta chains below was sequenced from the same sample in a study of T-cell memory formation after mild COVID-19. TCRdb independently ran MiXCR on the 5' RACE reads; one entry per CDR3 protein. The data hold roughly 450,000 distinct CDR3 sequences, with 15% to 20% observed a single time. Specimen: PBMCs or a T cell subset sorted from them (not recorded which). These receptors all come from an adult woman who had mild COVID-19 (a few samples of this study predate the infection). Cell type and time point are not known.

The chain employs TRBV4-1 and TRBJ2-5; the D is unclear. The CDR3 runs to 14 residues. CDR1 is MGHRA and CDR2 is YSYEKL in the germline V gene. Trimming took 0 bases from V and 6 from J, leaving 11 bases between them. The CDR3, as DNA: TGCGCCAGCAGCCAAGACCCGGATGTGCAGACCCAGTACTTC. It encodes CASSQDPDVQTQYF.

This sequence joins TRBV20-1 and TRBJ2-1, with D perhaps TRBD2 (6 bases). V gave up 0 bases and J gave up 0 bases, with 12 bases separating them. Germline V lookup: CDR1 DFQATT, CDR2 SNEGSKA (reference sequence). The CDR3 runs 16 residues. CDR3 in DNA: TGCAGTGCTAGAGACTGGAGGGGTAGCTCCTACAATGAGCAGTTCTTC. As protein: CSARDWRGSSYNEQFF.

This clonotype was counted between two and nine times. This sequence joins TRBV20-1 and TRBJ2-3, with TRBD2 identical over 9 bases. This CDR3 has 15 amino acids. The V gene end was trimmed by 2 bases and the J gene end by 9 bases; junction bases not matched to a gene: 12. Germline CDR1 reads DFQATT; CDR2 reads SNEGSKA (reference sequence). The CDR3 region is CSARKSTSGGGTQYF. CDR3 nucleotide sequence: TGCAGTGCTAGAAAGTCGACTAGCGGCGGGGGGACGCAGTATTTT.

The chain uses TRBV6-5 and TRBJ2-7, with D possibly TRBD2 on 6 matching bases. The CDR3 covers 15 residues. The V end lost 2 bases, the J end lost 4 bases, and 15 bases lay between the germline ends. CDR1 is MNHEY and CDR2 is SVGAGI in the germline V gene. The CDR3 is CASSYRTGVGYEQYF. The CDR3 nucleotides read TGTGCCAGCAGTTACCGGACGGGGGTTGGTTACGAGCAGTACTTC.

The CDR3, as DNA: TGTGCCTGGAGTGTACAACAGGTTGACCAGTACTTC. Amino acids: CAWSVQQVDQYF. The chain uses TRBV30 and TRBJ2-5; D is perhaps TRBD1 (5 bases). The germline gives CDR1 GTSNPN, CDR2 SVGIG (reference sequence). V gave up 0 bases and J gave up 10 bases, with 12 bases separating them. CDR3 length: 12 residues.

The gene calls are TRBV2 and TRBJ2-2; D unclear. The germline V gene encodes CDR1 SNHLY and CDR2 FYNNEI. Trimming took off 7 bases at V and 4 bases at J, with 10 bases between the two ends. The CDR3 has 13 amino acids. The CDR3 sequence is CASMRTLTGELFF. The CDR3 DNA reads TGTGCCAGCATGAGGACGCTCACCGGGGAGCTGTTTTTT.

This clonotype was counted between two and nine times. The rearrangement joins TRBV25-1 to TRBJ2-5; 11 nucleotides agree with TRBD2. The CDR3 is made up of 16 amino acids. Germline assignment: CDR1 MGHDK and CDR2 SYGVNS. The J segment lost 5 bases and the V segment lost 3 bases, leaving 8 bases of the junction unmatched. For the CDR3, the DNA is TGTGCCAGCAGTGATAGCGGGAGGGCTCCCAGCGAGACCCAGTACTTC. This codes for CASSDSGRAPSETQYF.

This chain links TRBV5-1 with TRBJ1-1; perhaps TRBD1 as D (6 bases). The CDR3 runs to 16 residues. Trimming shortened V by 4 bases and J by 1 base, and 17 bases separated the two germline ends. The germline V gene encodes CDR1 SGHRS and CDR2 YFSETQ. This chain's CDR3 is CASSVGRGAGNTEAFF. In DNA, the CDR3 is TGCGCCAGCAGCGTCGGGCGGGGGGCCGGGAACACTGAAGCTTTCTTT.

This clonotype was counted between two and nine times. The genes are TRBV12-5 and TRBJ1-1; no clear D. Trimming stripped 5 bases from V and 1 base from J, with 5 bases between. CDR1 is LGHNT, CDR2 FRNRAP, per germline. CDR3 length: 12 residues. CDR3 in amino acids: CASGNGNTEAFF. The CDR3 DNA follows: TGTGCTAGTGGTAATGGGAACACTGAAGCTTTCTTT. Combining the CDR3 with reference TRBV12-5 and TRBJ1-1 gives the whole variable domain DARVTQTPRHKVTEMGQEVTMRCQPILGHNTVFWYRQTMMQGLELLAYFRNRAPLDDSGMPKDRFSAEMPDATLATLKIQPSEPRDSAVYFCASGNGNTEAFFGQGTRLTVV.

This chain's CDR3 is CASSQGRGTLGYEQYF. The CDR3 DNA reads as TGTGCCAGCAGTCAAGGCCGCGGGACGCTGGGGTACGAGCAGTACTTC. The V and J genes are TRBV6-5 and TRBJ2-7; D is possibly TRBD2 (6 bases). The ends were cut back, 5 bases at V and 4 bases at J, with 21 bases in the middle. Germline CDR1 and CDR2: MNHEY and SVGAGI. This CDR3 is 16 amino acids long.

The chain is built from TRBV12-3 or TRBV12-4 and TRBJ2-1; 7 nucleotides match TRBD2. The length of the CDR3 is 15 residues. With 3 bases clipped from V and 8 bases from J, the junction kept 10 bases outside the gene matches. CDR3 sequence (DNA): TGTGCCAGCAGTTTTGGACTAGAAACGGGCGATGAGCAGTTCTTC. Protein: CASSFGLETGDEQFF.

This clonotype was recorded a few times. The CDR3 DNA follows: TGTGCCTGGAGTATACTAGCCAAAAACATTCAGTACTTC. This sequence encodes CAWSILAKNIQYF. This sequence joins TRBV30 and TRBJ2-4; D ambiguous. Germline V gene data show CDR1 as GTSNPN and CDR2 as SVGIG (reference sequence). The V end lost 2 bases, the J end lost 0 bases, and 5 bases lay between the germline ends. The CDR3 contains 13 residues.

This chain uses TRBV11-2 with TRBJ2-3, with 12 nucleotides matching TRBD2. CDR1 and CDR2 from the germline V gene are SGHAT and FQNNGV. The V and J ends lost 1 base and 4 bases, in that order; junction bases with no gene match: 6. CDR3 length: 17 amino acids. The CDR3 reads CASSLGLAGGRADTQYF. The CDR3, as DNA: TGTGCCAGCAGCTTAGGGCTAGCGGGGGGGCGGGCAGATACGCAGTATTTT.

This clonotype has only a few counts. The rearrangement joins TRBV11-2 to TRBJ2-2; D is undetermined. This CDR3 has 12 residues. Trimming cost V 7 bases and J 6 bases, with 9 bases left between them. Germline CDR1 and CDR2: SGHAT and FQNNGV. The DNA for the CDR3 is TGTGCCAGCAACCCATGGTCCGGGGAGCTGTTTTTT. Its protein product is CASNPWSGELFF.

In its sample, this clonotype was seen a few times. The chain recombines TRBV3-1 with TRBJ2-1, with 7 bases fitting TRBD2. The CDR3 is made up of 15 amino acids. Trimming took 3 bases from V and 0 from J; bases not matched to a gene: 2. CDR1 is LGHDT and CDR2 is YNNKEL in the germline V gene (reference sequence). The CDR3 nucleotides are TGTGCCAGCAGCCATGCTAGCGGCTCCTACAATGAGCAGTTCTTC. Protein sequence: CASSHASGSYNEQFF.

The chain employs TRBV6-2 or TRBV6-3 and TRBJ2-5; TRBD2 matches at 11 bases. Losses at the gene ends were 7 bases for V and 5 bases for J; bases not matched to a gene: 9. The CDR3 contains 15 residues. Looked up from germline, CDR1 is MNHEY and CDR2 is SVGEGT. CDR3 region: CASIDSGRASETQYF. The CDR3 DNA is TGTGCCAGCATTGATAGCGGGAGGGCCTCGGAGACCCAGTACTTC.

The genes are TRBV20-1 and TRBJ1-1; 8 positions agree with TRBD1. CDR3 length equals 16 residues. Germline assignment: CDR1 DFQATT and CDR2 SNEGSKA (reference sequence). After removal of 5 bases from V and 1 base from J, the junction contained 12 bases not matched to a gene. This CDR3 reads CSALPTGGTWNTEAFF. As DNA, the CDR3 is TGCAGTGCTCTTCCCACAGGGGGAACTTGGAACACTGAAGCTTTCTTT.

The chain uses TRBV7-9 and TRBJ2-1; D perhaps matches TRBD2 (5 bases). The germline V gene encodes CDR1 SEHNR and CDR2 FQNEAQ (reference sequence). This CDR3 has 15 residues. Trimming removed 8 bases at V and 4 bases at J, with 18 bases between. CDR3 amino acids: CASLGETEKYNEQFF. CDR3 bases: TGTGCCAGCCTCGGGGAGACGGAAAAATACAATGAGCAGTTCTTC.

The chain is built from TRBV7-2 and TRBJ2-2; TRBD2 matches 8 bases. This CDR3 contains 17 residues. The germline gives CDR1 SGHTA, CDR2 FQGNSA. The V segment lost 1 base and the J segment 3 bases; nucleotides outside the gene matches: 7. The CDR3 bases are TGTGCCAGCAGCTTAGAATCGCGGGAGGAGGACACCGGGGAGCTGTTTTTT. Protein product: CASSLESREEDTGELFF. Full variable domain (remainder filled in from reference TRBV7-2 and TRBJ2-2): GAGVSQSPSNKVTEKGKDVELRCDPISGHTALYWYRQSLGQGLEFLIYFQGNSAPDKSGLPSDRFSAERTGGSVSTLTIQRTQQEDSAVYLCASSLESREEDTGELFFGEGSRLTVL.

This chain links TRBV6-1 with TRBJ2-1; D could derive from TRBD1 or TRBD2 (7 bases each). CDR3 length: 16 residues. Trimming took off 3 bases at V and 4 bases at J, with 16 bases between the two ends. Germline lookup yields CDR1 MNHNS and CDR2 SASEGT. As DNA, the CDR3 is TGTGCCAGCAGTGATCTGTTCAGGGGGGGGTACAATGAGCAGTTCTTC. Encoded protein: CASSDLFRGGYNEQFF.

This rearrangement joins TRBV7-9 to TRBJ2-7; 7 bases agree with TRBD1. V lost 5 bases and J lost 7; bases outside the gene matches: 11. CDR1 is SEHNR and CDR2 is FQNEAQ in the germline V gene (reference sequence). The CDR3 totals 14 residues. The CDR3 spells CASSPRQGSLEQYF. Written as DNA, the CDR3 is TGTGCCAGCAGCCCCCGACAGGGCTCGTTGGAGCAGTACTTC. The full variable domain, with the rest looked up from reference TRBV7-9 and TRBJ2-7, is DTGVSQNPRHKITKRGQNVTFRCDPISEHNRLYWYRQTLGQGPEFLTYFQNEAQLEKSRLLSDRFSAERPKGSFSTLEIQRTEQGDSAMYLCASSPRQGSLEQYFGPGTRLTVT.

The chain joins TRBV7-9 to TRBJ1-2; D remains ambiguous. Trimming pared 1 base from V and 0 bases from J, leaving 9 bases between. The CDR3 extends over 15 amino acids. Germline V CDR1 and CDR2: SEHNR, FQNEAQ (reference sequence). The chain's CDR3 is CASSLGGGSNYGYTF. DNA for the CDR3: TGTGCCAGCAGCTTAGGAGGCGGTTCTAACTATGGCTACACCTTC.